This TCR beta chain originates from a study of identical twins. In every case, the donor was a healthy Caucasian. There are 18 residues in the CDR3. Germline lookup yields CDR1 MNHNS and CDR2 SASEGT. V shed 6 bases, J shed 0 bases, and the junction held 9 bases outside the gene matches. The study, taken as a whole, reports: Out-of-frame alpha sequences common to twins exhibited a surplus of low generation probability. Out-of-frame beta chain sequences displayed weaker excess sharing between twins.

In its sample, this clonotype was seen many times. Its antigen is not known. Template switching created a universal primer site, and the cDNA included unique molecular identifiers. Using its own MiXCR run on the 5' RACE reads, TCRdb lists one record per CDR3 protein. The sample yields nearly 650,000 distinct CDR3 sequences, about 7.1% seen once. These data were also filed under a second study, of yellow fever vaccine responses in identical twins.

The clonotype was recovered from a woman in her late teens or twenties in good health. The rearrangement joins TRBV6-1 to TRBJ2-1; TRBD2 agrees at 12 bases. Sequencing was performed on PBMCs. The CDR3 DNA reads TGTGCCAGCAGATCTGGACTAGCGGGACCGAGCTCCTACAATGAGCAGTTCTTC. It is translated as CASRSGLAGPSSYNEQFF.